The rows below give T cell receptor beta chains drawn from one sample of a study of post-analysis software for immune sequencing data. TCRdb redid the calling of the PCR reads with MiXCR, one entry per CDR3 protein. The table has 700,000 to 800,000 distinct CDR3 sequences, 25% to 30% seen once. Input material: blood. These receptors were collected from a girl aged 5-17 years with multiple sclerosis. Both conserved end residues are part of each CDR3. Each record gives: clone size, V gene, J gene, D gene, CDR3 DNA, CDR3 protein. A D gene is named only where the DNA matches it firmly. A row's size may be missing; if present it is once, few, many or a size class.

>few|TRBV10-2|TRBJ2-5|TRBD1
TGCGCCAGCATACGAGGGGGCTCCCAAGAGACCCAGTACTTC
CASIRGGSQETQYF
>NA|TRBV5-1|TRBJ2-3|NA
TGCGCCAGCAGCTTGAACCCTCCCCCTGATACGCAGTATTTT
CASSLNPPPDTQYF
>NA|TRBV2|TRBJ2-3|NA
TGTGCCAGCAGTGAAGTGGGGACGGTTCGCACAGATACGCAGTATTTT
CASSEVGTVRTDTQYF
>NA|TRBV6-5|TRBJ1-2|TRBD1
TGTGCCAGCAGCAGCCAGGGGGGTACTAGCTATGGCTACACCTTC
CASSSQGGTSYGYTF
>many|TRBV28|TRBJ2-4|NA
TGTGCCAGCAGTGGGGGCGCCAAAAACATTCAGTACTTC
CASSGGAKNIQYF
>NA|TRBV28|TRBJ2-7|NA
TGTGCCAGCAGTTTCCAGACAGGGAGGGCCTACGAGCAGTACTTC
CASSFQTGRAYEQYF
>few|TRBV20-1|TRBJ2-6|NA
TGCAGTGCTCCTAGGACGGATTCTGGGGCCAACGTCCTGACTTTC
CSAPRTDSGANVLTF
>NA|TRBV9|TRBJ2-5|TRBD1
TGTGCCAGCAGCTCACTAGGACAGGGGCAAGAGACCCAGTACTTC
CASSSLGQGQETQYF
>NA|TRBV28|TRBJ2-3|TRBD1
TGTGCCTGCAGTTTAGGGACAGGGGTCACAGATACGCAGTATTTT
CACSLGTGVTDTQYF
>NA|TRBV13|TRBJ2-5|NA
TGTGCCAGCAGCTTAGAGGTGGACCAAGAGACCCAGTACTTC
CASSLEVDQETQYF
>NA|TRBV20-1|TRBJ1-2|TRBD1
TGCAGTGCTAGAGGCCAAGCCACAGGGGGCGTTTTGTGGTACACCTTC
CSARGQATGGVLWYTF
>few|TRBV15|TRBJ2-5|NA
TGTGCCACCAGCAGAATCGGAGGACCCCAAGAGACCCAGTACTTC
CATSRIGGPQETQYF
>NA|TRBV5-1|TRBJ1-1|NA
TGCGCCAGCAGCTTGGCCTCCGCGATTTTAAACACTGAAGCTTTCTTT
CASSLASAILNTEAFF
>NA|TRBV13|TRBJ2-1|TRBD2
TGTGCCAGCAGCTTAGTGCGAAGCGGGATCTACAATGAGCAGTTCTTC
CASSLVRSGIYNEQFF
>NA|TRBV7-8|TRBJ2-3|TRBD2
TGTGCCAGCAACCCCCGACTAGCGGGAGTAACAGATACGCAGTATTTT
CASNPRLAGVTDTQYF
>NA|TRBV2|TRBJ2-4|NA
TGTGCCAGCAGTGACGGTCAGGTGGAAAACATTCAGTACTTC
CASSDGQVENIQYF
>NA|TRBV6-5|TRBJ2-3|TRBD2
TGTGCCAGCAGTTACTCGGGGCGGGGGAAGGGTACGCAGTATTTT
CASSYSGRGKGTQYF
>few|TRBV6-5|TRBJ1-5|NA
TGTGCCAGCAGTACCCGACGGTTCAATCAGCCCCAGCATTTT
CASSTRRFNQPQHF
>few|TRBV29-1|TRBJ2-7|TRBD2
TGCAGCGTTGAGGGGACTAGCGGGAGTATCCCGCCTTACGAGCAGTACTTC
CSVEGTSGSIPPYEQYF
>few|TRBV4-1|TRBJ2-1|NA
TGCGCCAGCAGCCAAGCCCCGTTGGAGGGCGACAATGAGCAGTTCTTC
CASSQAPLEGDNEQFF
>NA|TRBV27|TRBJ1-2|NA
TGTGCCAGCAGTTTGGGAGGCCATGGCTACACCTTC
CASSLGGHGYTF
>many|TRBV29-1|TRBJ2-1|TRBD1
TGCAGCGTTGCCGCCACCGGGACAGGGCCCAATGAGCAGTTCTTC
CSVAATGTGPNEQFF
>NA|TRBV11-2|TRBJ1-1|TRBD1
TGTGCCAGCAGCTTTATCTCAAGGGGGCCGAACACTGAAGCTTTCTTT
CASSFISRGPNTEAFF
>few|TRBV7-8|TRBJ2-1|NA
TGTGCCAGCAGCCCGGTCTCCCCCTACAATGAGCAGTTCTTC
CASSPVSPYNEQFF
>NA|TRBV5-1|TRBJ2-1|TRBD2
TGCGCCAGCAGCCCGCGGACTAGCGGGAGAAAATCCCACCACAATGAGCAGTTCTTC
CASSPRTSGRKSHHNEQFF
>many|TRBV6-1|TRBJ2-5|TRBD1
TGTGCCAGCAGTGAAAGGAGTGGAGGGACAGGGGGTAGACAAGAGACCCAGTACTTC
CASSERSGGTGGRQETQYF
>NA|TRBV15|TRBJ2-7|TRBD2
TGTGCCATTCCGGGACTAGTGGGAAACGAGCAGTACTTC
CAIPGLVGNEQYF
>NA|TRBV28|TRBJ1-6|NA
TGTGCCAGCAGTTCACCGGGCCTTTCTTCACCCCTCCACTTT
CASSSPGLSSPLHF
>NA|TRBV27|TRBJ1-5|NA
TGTGCCAGCAGTTTATTTCCCGATCAGCCCCAGCATTTT
CASSLFPDQPQHF
>NA|TRBV9|TRBJ1-1|NA
TGTGCCAGCAGCGTCGACTCGGGGGCCACTGAAGCTTTCTTT
CASSVDSGATEAFF
>NA|TRBV9|TRBJ2-1|TRBD2
TGTGCCAGCAGCCCGTGGACTAGCGGGAGGGCAGGGGAGCAGTTCTTC
CASSPWTSGRAGEQFF
>NA|TRBV12-3/TRBV12-4|TRBJ2-7|TRBD2
TGTGCCAGCAGTTTCCGACTAGCGGTCGAGCAGTACTTC
CASSFRLAVEQYF
>NA|TRBV6-5|TRBJ2-7|TRBD1
TGTGCCAGCAGGGCCAGGACAGGCCGGTACGAGCAGTACTTC
CASRARTGRYEQYF
>many|TRBV6-5|TRBJ2-1|TRBD2
TGTGCCAGCAGTTACTCGGGCGGGAGCAATGAGCAGTTCTTC
CASSYSGGSNEQFF
>NA|TRBV7-2|TRBJ2-7|NA
TGTGCCAGCAGCGACAGGATTAGAGGGTACGAGCAGTACTTC
CASSDRIRGYEQYF
>NA|TRBV14|TRBJ2-1|NA
TGTGCCAGCAGCCAAGTTTCAGGGCGGCAGTTCTTC
CASSQVSGRQFF
>NA|TRBV28|TRBJ2-7|TRBD2
TGTGCCAGCGGGAGCGGGAGTCTCTACGAGCAGTACTTC
CASGSGSLYEQYF
>few|TRBV11-2|TRBJ2-3|TRBD1
TGTGCCAGCAGCTGGACAGGGCCGTCCACAGATACGCAGTATTTT
CASSWTGPSTDTQYF
>NA|TRBV25-1|TRBJ2-5|NA
TGTGCCAGCAGTGAGCCTGGCGGAGAGACCCAGTACTTC
CASSEPGGETQYF
>few|TRBV7-8|TRBJ2-7|TRBD1
TGTGCCAGCAGCTCAATAAGAAGGGGGACAGGGTTTTTCTACGAGCAGTACTTC
CASSSIRRGTGFFYEQYF
>few|TRBV7-2|TRBJ2-5|TRBD1
TGTGCCAGCAGCTTGGCCGACAGGGACCAAGAGACCCAGTACTTC
CASSLADRDQETQYF
>NA|TRBV12-3/TRBV12-4|TRBJ1-5|NA
TGTGCCAGCAGTTTATTCAGGGGAGGGGAAAGCAATCAGCCCCAGCATTTT
CASSLFRGGESNQPQHF
>many|TRBV20-1|TRBJ2-3|TRBD2
TGCAGTGCTAGAGGGGACTACCGCACAGATACGCAGTATTTT
CSARGDYRTDTQYF
>NA|TRBV6-5|TRBJ2-3|TRBD2
TGTGCCAGCGGCCTAGCGGGGGCGTCCACAGATACGCAGTATTTT
CASGLAGASTDTQYF
>few|TRBV10-3|TRBJ2-3|TRBD2
TGTGCCATCAGCGGGGGACTAGCGGGAGGGACAGATACGCAGTATTTT
CAISGGLAGGTDTQYF
>NA|TRBV20-1|TRBJ2-5|NA
TGCAGTGCTAGAAGTTCAGAGACCCAGTACTTC
CSARSSETQYF
>few|TRBV20-1|TRBJ2-5|TRBD2
TGCAGTGCTAGAACGGTCGGCGGGGGGTACCAAGAGACCCAGTACTTC
CSARTVGGGYQETQYF
>NA|TRBV10-3|TRBJ2-2|NA
TGTGCCACACAGGGACCAAACACCGGGGAGCTGTTTTTT
CATQGPNTGELFF
>many|TRBV5-1|TRBJ2-1|TRBD2
TGCGCCAGCAGCTGGGGACTAGCGGGACACAATGAGCAGTTCTTC
CASSWGLAGHNEQFF
>few|TRBV29-1|TRBJ2-5|NA
TGCAGCGTTGCCCCTGGGCAGCAAGAGACCCAGTACTTC
CSVAPGQQETQYF
>NA|TRBV6-2/TRBV6-3|TRBJ2-4|NA
TGTGCCAGCAGTTACTCGAAGGCGTCTCCGGGGGACATTCAGTACTTC
CASSYSKASPGDIQYF
>many|TRBV6-5|TRBJ2-5|TRBD1
TGTGCCAGCAGTGGGCGGACAGGTGCTTGGGAGCAGTACTTC
CASSGRTGAWEQYF
>NA|TRBV19|TRBJ1-5|TRBD1
TGTGCCAGTAGTGGGGGACAGCAGTGGGGCAATCAGCCCCAGCATTTT
CASSGGQQWGNQPQHF
>NA|TRBV2|TRBJ2-4|NA
TGTGCCAGCACCCAGGGGGTAGCGGGGTGGTATGAGCAGTACTTC
CASTQGVAGWYEQYF
>NA|TRBV5-5|TRBJ2-2|NA
TGTGCCAGCAGCTTGGCGGAAGCCGGGGAGCTGTTTTTT
CASSLAEAGELFF